The 30 T cell receptor beta chains listed next were all sequenced from one sample in a study of T-cell reconstitution after alpha-beta-depleted transplantation in children. Their recognized antigens are unknown. Whole-study findings and limits: T-cell counts and diversity were attributed mostly to newly produced T cells one year after transplant.

Construction of the TCRbeta library involved unique molecular identifiers. Using its own MiXCR run on the PCR reads, TCRdb lists one record per CDR3 protein. The sample holds 250,000 to 300,000 distinct CDR3 sequences, roughly 7.8% seen once. The sample here was peripheral blood, taken 360 days after TCRalphabeta/CD19-depleted stem cell transplant. Receptor source: a female patient aged 2-9 years who had a stem cell transplant for Fanconi anemia, so the T cells may come from the graft donor.

This clonotype appeared a few times. The chain carries TRBV6-1 and TRBJ2-7; D ambiguous. Germline V gene lookup returns CDR1 MNHNS and CDR2 SASEGT. Trimming took off 7 bases at V and 2 bases at J, with 15 bases between the two ends. The CDR3 extends over 14 amino acids. This CDR3 reads CASTAGSGPYEQYF. Written as DNA, the CDR3 is TGTGCCAGCACCGCAGGATCGGGTCCCTACGAGCAGTACTTC.

The J gene is TRBJ1-2, the V gene TRBV2; D not resolved. Germline CDR1 reads SNHLY; CDR2 reads FYNNEI. This CDR3 spans 12 amino acids. Trimming pared 6 bases from V and 7 bases from J, leaving 12 bases between. CDR3 residues: CASSPLTIGYTF. The CDR3 DNA reads TGTGCCAGCAGCCCGCTTACAATTGGCTACACCTTC.

This clonotype was seen a few times. This chain connects TRBV28 to TRBJ2-7; 11 bases match TRBD2. Germline values: CDR1 MDHEN, CDR2 SYDVKM. CDR3 size: 13 residues. The V gene end was trimmed by 4 bases and the J gene end by 7 bases; junction bases not matched to a gene: 3. The CDR3 loop reads CASSSRTSGEQYV. The CDR3 DNA follows: TGTGCCAGCAGTTCAAGGACTAGCGGGGAGCAGTACGTC.

The V and J genes are TRBV9 and TRBJ2-7; 8 bases agree with TRBD1. The germline V gene has CDR1 SGDLS and CDR2 YYNGEE. The CDR3 sequence is 15 residues long. V dropped 5 bases and J dropped 5; count of bases not matched to a gene: 12. The CDR3 here is CASSRDRGAGDEQYV. The CDR3 DNA sequence: TGTGCCAGCAGTAGAGACAGGGGCGCCGGCGACGAGCAGTACGTC.

This clonotype was seen only a few times. CDR3 nucleotide sequence: TGTGCCAGCAGCCAAGTCCCCCTTTTAGGGGACACTGAAGCTTTCTTT. This gives the protein CASSQVPLLGDTEAFF. The chain joins TRBV3-1 to TRBJ1-1; tentative D call: TRBD1 (5 bases). Germline assignment: CDR1 LGHDT and CDR2 YNNKEL (reference sequence). The CDR3 consists of 16 residues. Between the trimmed V and J ends, which lost 1 base and 3 bases, there was a span of 15 bases.

This clonotype showed up just a few times. The chain couples TRBV9 to TRBJ2-7, with a tentative D call TRBD1 (6 bases). The V end was cut by 3 bases, the J end by 4 bases, with 17 bases between. From germline, CDR1 is SGDLS and CDR2 YYNGEE. The CDR3 totals 15 residues. DNA for the CDR3: TGTGCCAGCAGCGGAACCGGGACACCAGATTACGAGCAGTACTTC. This encodes CASSGTGTPDYEQYF.

This clonotype was counted at least ten times. The V call is TRBV24-1, the J call TRBJ1-2; D is perhaps TRBD1 (5 bases). The CDR3 covers 14 residues. V dropped 4 bases and J dropped 2 bases, with 10 bases sitting between them. CDR1 and CDR2 (germline): KGHDR, SFDVKD. CDR3 sequence reads: CATSDLDRNYGYTF. Here the CDR3 DNA reads TGTGCCACCAGTGACCTAGACAGAAACTATGGCTACACCTTC.

This clonotype appeared many times. The V and J genes are TRBV5-1 and TRBJ2-5, with 9 nucleotides matching TRBD1. Germline V lookup: CDR1 SGHRS, CDR2 YFSETQ. V shed 0 bases and J 4 bases; nucleotides not matched to a gene: 10. The CDR3 consists of 17 residues. The CDR3 spells CASSLEPGTGFGETQYF. The CDR3 bases are TGCGCCAGCAGCTTGGAGCCCGGGACAGGGTTTGGAGAGACCCAGTACTTC.

This clonotype was detected ten times or more. This chain joins TRBV7-3 and TRBJ2-1, with TRBD2 matching 12 bases. This CDR3 region has 17 residues. Germline CDR1 and CDR2: SGHTA and FQGTGA. The V gene end was trimmed by 4 bases and the J gene end by 4 bases; junction bases not matched to a gene: 8. The CDR3 nucleotides read TGTGCCAGCAGCTCGTCCCGACTAGCGGGGGAATACAATGAGCAGTTCTTC. It translates to CASSSSRLAGEYNEQFF.

This chain uses TRBV4-3 with TRBJ2-1; TRBD2 agrees at 7 bases. The CDR3 loop spans 16 amino acids. The V gene's germline CDR1 is LGHNA and CDR2 YSLEER. Trimming at V came to 0 bases and at J to 5 bases, leaving 7 bases not matched to a gene. DNA of the CDR3: TGCGCCAGCAGCCAAGAGTGGCGGGGGTGGAACAATGAGCAGTTCTTC. The encoded protein is CASSQEWRGWNNEQFF.

At least ten counts were recorded for this clonotype. The chain employs TRBV5-6 and TRBJ2-7, with D tentatively TRBD1 (5 bases). Trimming pared 1 base from V and 4 bases from J, leaving 12 bases between. The CDR3 is made up of 14 amino acids. The germline V gene encodes CDR1 SGHDT and CDR2 YYEEEE. This chain's CDR3 is CASSLTAGWYEQYF. In DNA form, the CDR3 reads TGTGCCAGCAGCTTGACGGCAGGGTGGTACGAGCAGTACTTC.

Remarks on this clonotype: A much bigger clone sits one base away, suggesting this may be a read error. No conserved phenylalanine or tryptophan ends this CDR3, so it is likely a read error. This chain connects TRBV5-1 to TRBJ1-4, with D maybe TRBD1 (6 bases). The germline V and J ends were trimmed by 3 bases and 4 bases, with 13 bases remaining between them. Germline CDR1 and CDR2: SGHRS and YFSETQ. The length of the CDR3 is 15 residues. DNA for the CDR3: TGCGCCAGCAGCTACGACAGGTCCTTTAATGAAAAACTGTTTTGT. This translates into CASSYDRSFNEKLFC.

This clonotype was picked up many times. The J gene is TRBJ1-2, the V gene TRBV4-2, with D unclear. This CDR3 is built from 18 residues. Germline V CDR1 and CDR2: LGHNA, YNFKEQ. V was cut by 0 bases and J by 6 bases, with 23 bases left in between. The CDR3 DNA sequence: TGTGCCAGCAGCCAAGATAACGGGGAATCTCGTGTGAAGGATGGCTACACCTTC. The encoded protein is CASSQDNGESRVKDGYTF.

This clonotype was counted ten times or more. V and J are TRBV5-1 and TRBJ2-5; D gene unclear. The CDR3 is 11 residues long. CDR1 is SGHRS and CDR2 is YFSETQ in the germline V gene. V was clipped by 4 bases and J by 0 bases, with 1 base between them. CDR3 region: CASSNQETQYF. CDR3 DNA sequence: TGCGCCAGCAGCAACCAAGAGACCCAGTACTTC. Full variable domain (outside the CDR3, taken from reference TRBV5-1 and TRBJ2-5): KAGVTQTPRYLIKTRGQQVTLSCSPISGHRSVSWYQQTPGQGLQFLFEYFSETQRNKGNFPGRFSGRQFSNSRSEMNVSTLELGDSALYLCASSNQETQYFGPGTRLLVL.

This chain connects TRBV4-1 to TRBJ2-1; D not certain. The CDR3 loop spans 16 amino acids. Deletions cut 4 bases from V and 5 bases from J, with 18 bases between. Germline CDR1 reads MGHRA; CDR2 reads YSYEKL. The CDR3 here is CASSLLGARHHNEQFF. The CDR3 DNA reads as TGCGCCAGCAGCCTTCTTGGCGCACGACACCACAATGAGCAGTTCTTC.

Many counts were recorded for this clonotype. The chain recombines TRBV12-3 or TRBV12-4 with TRBJ1-6; 7 nucleotides match TRBD1. The ends lost 6 bases at V and 5 bases at J; junction bases unmatched: 4. The CDR3 loop spans 14 amino acids. CDR3 nucleotide sequence: TGTGCCAGCAGACAGGGGTTTAATAATTCACCCCTCCACTTT. The encoded protein is CASRQGFNNSPLHF.

V and J are TRBV28 and TRBJ1-4, with 8 bases aligning to TRBD1. From germline, CDR1 is MDHEN and CDR2 SYDVKM. V lost 5 bases to trimming and J lost 8 bases; unmatched junction nucleotides: 10. The CDR3 spans 15 residues. This CDR3 reads CASSRTGWKFEKLFF. CDR3 nucleotide sequence: TGTGCCAGCAGTCGGACAGGGTGGAAATTCGAAAAACTGTTTTTT.

This clonotype has only a few counts. The chain couples TRBV7-6 to TRBJ1-2, with D hard to call. Trimming left V 5 bases short and J 6 bases short, with 28 bases between. CDR3 length equals 18 residues. In germline, CDR1 is SGHVS, CDR2 FNYEAQ. CDR3: CASSPRSPTSIKLDGYTF. CDR3 in DNA: TGTGCCAGCAGCCCCCGCTCCCCCACAAGTATTAAGTTAGATGGCTACACCTTC.

This clonotype has ten or more counts. This chain uses TRBV6-5 with TRBJ2-7; D not resolved. This CDR3 is 13 amino acids long. Trimming removed 0 bases at V and 5 bases at J, with 8 bases between. CDR1 and CDR2 (germline): MNHEY, SVGAGI. The CDR3 sequence: CASSYSFLDEQYF. CDR3 DNA sequence: TGTGCCAGCAGTTACTCGTTCTTAGACGAGCAGTACTTC.

This clonotype showed up many times. The gene calls are TRBV20-1 and TRBJ2-3; 9 positions match TRBD2. This CDR3 contains 14 residues. The trim removed 3 bases at V and 4 bases at J, leaving 5 bases unmatched. CDR1 is DFQATT and CDR2 is SNEGSKA in the germline V gene (reference sequence). CDR3 residues: CSASAGGPPDTQYF. The CDR3 nucleotides are TGCAGTGCTAGTGCGGGGGGGCCGCCAGATACGCAGTATTTT.

This clonotype was observed at least ten times. The V call is TRBV2, the J call TRBJ2-3, with 10 positions matching TRBD2. The CDR3 loop spans 16 amino acids. Trimming took 2 bases from V and 2 from J; bases not matched to a gene: 4. Germline CDR1 reads SNHLY; CDR2 reads FYNNEI. CDR3 coding DNA: TGTGCCAGCAGTGAATCCAGCGGGGGGGACACAGATACGCAGTATTTT. It specifies CASSESSGGDTDTQYF.

This clonotype was counted only a few times. V usage is TRBV28 and J usage is TRBJ2-7; D may be TRBD1 (6 bases). This CDR3 spans 15 amino acids. V gave up 6 bases and J gave up 0 bases, with 15 bases separating them. The germline gives CDR1 MDHEN, CDR2 SYDVKM. The CDR3 spells CASSLQGPSSYEQYF. The CDR3 DNA sequence: TGTGCCAGCAGCCTTCAGGGGCCGAGCTCCTACGAGCAGTACTTC.

This clonotype was counted between two and nine times. The chain recombines TRBV11-2 with TRBJ1-4, with a possible D match to TRBD1 (6 bases). V was trimmed by 0 bases and J by 0 bases, leaving 11 bases between them. Germline V gene data show CDR1 as SGHAT and CDR2 as FQNNGV. The length of the CDR3 is 17 residues. The CDR3 loop is CASSLDGQQATNEKLFF. CDR3 coding DNA: TGTGCCAGCAGCTTAGACGGACAGCAAGCAACTAATGAAAAACTGTTTTTT.

There are a few counts of this clonotype. The chain has TRBV7-3 and TRBJ2-1, with 8 bases identical to TRBD2. The germline gives CDR1 SGHTA, CDR2 FQGTGA. This CDR3 has 16 amino acids. The trim removed 1 base at V and 7 bases at J, leaving 9 bases unmatched. The CDR3 region is CASSLITGGHRNEQFF. The CDR3 DNA reads as TGTGCCAGCAGCTTAATAACGGGAGGGCATCGGAATGAGCAGTTCTTC.

This clonotype was seen at least ten times. The rearrangement uses TRBV4-3 and TRBJ2-2; perhaps D is TRBD1 or TRBD2 (5 bases each). CDR3 length: 17 amino acids. CDR1 is LGHNA, CDR2 YSLEER, per germline. V gave up 0 bases and J gave up 0 bases, with 11 bases separating them. The CDR3 DNA reads as TGCGCCAGCAGCCAAGAAAGAGGGGCCGCGAACACCGGGGAGCTGTTTTTT. Amino acid sequence: CASSQERGAANTGELFF.

Only a few counts were recorded for this clonotype. This chain uses TRBV10-2 with TRBJ1-2; TRBD1 matches at 8 bases. Germline CDR1 and CDR2: WSHSY and SAAADI. This CDR3 comprises 17 residues. The trim removed 6 bases at V and 4 bases at J, leaving 16 bases unmatched. The CDR3 DNA follows: TGCGCCAGCAGACCCCCGGGACAGGAGGCTTGGGGCTATGGCTACACCTTC. Its protein product is CASRPPGQEAWGYGYTF.

J is TRBJ2-1 and V is TRBV11-2, with D perhaps TRBD1 (6 bases). Trimming removed 5 bases from V and 10 bases from J, with 12 bases in between. The CDR3 length is 12 residues. Germline-derived CDR1 and CDR2 are SGHAT and FQNNGV. CDR3 residues: CASSPGVGEQFF. As DNA, the CDR3 is TGTGCCAGCAGCCCAGGGGTTGGCGAGCAGTTCTTC.

This clonotype occurred a few times. This chain links TRBV5-1 with TRBJ1-1, with D possibly TRBD1 on 5 matching bases. Trimming removed 0 bases from V and 4 bases from J, with 13 bases in between. From germline, CDR1 is SGHRS and CDR2 YFSETQ. The CDR3 extends over 15 amino acids. For the CDR3, the DNA is TGCGCCAGCAGCTTGGAGGGGAGGGGTAGCACTGAAGCTTTCTTT. This gives the protein CASSLEGRGSTEAFF.

This clonotype has at least ten counts. This chain joins TRBV7-4 and TRBJ1-5, with 9 bases that match TRBD1. The germline V gene encodes CDR1 SGHVT and CDR2 SQSDAQ. V dropped 5 bases and J dropped 4; count of bases not matched to a gene: 3. The CDR3 runs to 14 residues. CDR3 sequence: CASSAGTGNQPQHF. The CDR3 DNA sequence: TGTGCCAGCAGCGCCGGGACAGGGAATCAGCCCCAGCATTTT.

This clonotype showed up many times. The chain combines TRBV7-3 with TRBJ2-1, with 11 positions matching TRBD1. The junction had 6 bases not matched to a gene; V was cut back by 5 bases and J by 6 bases. Germline V CDR1 and CDR2: SGHTA, FQGTGA. The length of the CDR3 is 15 residues. The CDR3 DNA follows: TGTGCCAGCAGCCCAACCGGGACAGGGGGCAATGAGCAGTTCTTC. Its translation: CASSPTGTGGNEQFF.